This T cell receptor (beta chain) was recorded in a study of patients and donors after allogeneic stem cell transplantation. The CDR3 runs 14 residues. Germline trimming cut 7 bases from V and 4 bases from J; bases unmatched to any gene: 8. Germline loops: CDR1 MNHEY, CDR2 SMNVEV (reference sequence). One entry per CDR3 protein results from TCRdb running MiXCR on the RT-PCR reads. The sample shows about 40,000 distinct CDR3 sequences, roughly 30% of them seen only once. The receptor comes from a human donor who was either an allogeneic HSCT recipient or a stem cell or donor lymphocyte infusion donor (not recorded which). It is not recorded whose cells these are; they may come from a transplant donor. This chain uses TRBV27 with TRBJ1-1, with 8 bases lining up with TRBD1. The specimen was blood, either unsorted or a sorted T cell fraction (not recorded which). CDR3 DNA: TGTGCCAGCACCCAGGGGGCGGTGAGCACTGAAGCTTTCTTT. It yields the protein CASTQGAVSTEAFF.